This TCR beta chain was retrieved from a study of memory CD4+ T cells and cytomegalovirus serostatus. The sort gate was single viable CD3+CD4+CD8-CD45RO+ cells for memory CD4+ T cells. The germline V gene has CDR1 SEHNR and CDR2 FQNEAQ (reference sequence). The V and J ends lost 6 bases and 4 bases respectively, with 16 bases between them. The CDR3 sequence is 14 residues long. TCRdb's copy holds only in-frame clones and misses some; the assay was immunoSEQ multiplex PCR. The sample lists fewer than 40,000 clones, roughly 85% occurring once. The rearrangement links TRBV7-9 to TRBJ2-7; possible D gene TRBD1, 5 bases. The sequence was collected from an adult in good health and CMV-seropositive. The material sequenced was memory CD4+ T cells from blood. The CDR3 protein is CASSSGQPVYEQYF. Written as DNA, the CDR3 is TGTGCCAGCAGTTCAGGACAACCCGTTTACGAGCAGTACTTC.